Below are 26 T cell receptor beta chains sequenced from a single sample in a study of vaccination effects on CD4 cells after COVID-19. Sequencing was performed with immunoSEQ multiplex PCR; in TCRdb, only in-frame clones are kept and a portion is missing. The sample has some 20,000 clones, about two thirds seen once. Antigens of these TCRs are unknown. Viral peptide pools were used in the ViraFEST assay to expand antigen-specific CD4+ T cells, and sequencing came afterward. Having been cultured for 10 days, the cells underwent CD4+ T cell isolation. The sample consisted of CD4+ T cells from PBMCs cultured with HCoV-229E spike peptides, taken before COVID-19 vaccination. The receptors shown here come from a human donor who received a COVID-19 vaccine.

The CDR3 DNA reads TGCAGCTCTTGGGCAGGGACAGGGGGCACTGAAGCTTTCTTT. Translated, it gives CSSWAGTGGTEAFF. The chain combines TRBV29-1 with TRBJ1-1; TRBD1 agrees at 11 bases. CDR1 is SQVTM and CDR2 is ANQGSEA in the germline V gene. V was clipped by 8 bases and J by 4 bases; unmatched bases: 9. This CDR3 is built from 14 residues.

There are a few counts of this clone. The rearrangement links TRBV19 to TRBJ2-2, with 7 bases fitting TRBD2. With V trimmed by 5 bases and J by 6 bases, 3 bases remained unmatched. CDR1 and CDR2 (germline): LNHDA, SQIVND (reference sequence). The CDR3 runs 13 residues. CDR3 protein: CASSSRGAGELFF. CDR3 nucleotide sequence: TGTGCCAGTAGTTCCCGGGGGGCCGGGGAGCTGTTTTTT.

This clone has just one count. V usage is TRBV24-1 and J usage is TRBJ2-3, with no clear D. The V gene's germline CDR1 is KGHDR and CDR2 SFDVKD. The ends were cut back, 10 bases at V and 2 bases at J, with 6 bases in the middle. CDR3 length: 11 residues. This CDR3 reads CATSNTDTQYF. The DNA of the CDR3 is TGTGCCACGTCTAACACAGATACGCAGTATTTT.

The V gene is TRBV30, the J gene TRBJ2-7; 7 bases align to TRBD2. The CDR3 contains 13 residues. CDR1 is GTSNPN and CDR2 is SVGIG in the germline V gene (reference sequence). The V and J ends lost 3 bases and 5 bases, in that order; junction bases with no gene match: 7. The DNA for the CDR3 is TGTGCCTGGAGAGCGGGGCCTATTGACGAGCAGTACTTC. Protein: CAWRAGPIDEQYF.

This chain joins TRBV6-5 and TRBJ1-2; 11 positions match TRBD1. Trimming cost V 7 bases and J 7 bases; bases outside gene matches: 8. The CDR3 totals 14 residues. Germline V gene data show CDR1 as MNHEY and CDR2 as SVGAGI. CDR3 sequence: CASTRTGGVSGYTF. As DNA, the CDR3 is TGTGCCAGCACTCGGACAGGGGGCGTGAGTGGCTACACCTTC.

The chain recombines TRBV12-3 or TRBV12-4 with TRBJ2-2; D is uncertain. This CDR3 has 13 residues. Trimming took 3 bases from V and 6 from J, leaving 8 bases between them. The CDR3 nucleotides read TGTGCCAGCAGTTTCCGGGTAGCCGGGGAGCTGTTTTTT. Translation gives CASSFRVAGELFF.

The chain couples TRBV7-2 to TRBJ2-5; TRBD1 matches at 8 bases. Germline assignment: CDR1 SGHTA and CDR2 FQGNSA. This CDR3 has 15 residues. V was clipped by 4 bases and J by 5 bases; unmatched bases: 9. For the CDR3, the DNA is TGTGCCAGCAGCTCTCAGACAGGGGTCGGGGAGACCCAGTACTTC. Translating it yields CASSSQTGVGETQYF. The variable domain in full, completed from reference TRBV7-2 and TRBJ2-5, reads GAGVSQSPSNKVTEKGKDVELRCDPISGHTALYWYRQSLGQGLEFLIYFQGNSAPDKSGLPSDRFSAERTGGSVSTLTIQRTQQEDSAVYLCASSSQTGVGETQYFGPGTRLLVL.

The rearrangement joins TRBV19 to TRBJ2-5; D not resolved. Trimming took off 6 bases at V and 4 bases at J, with 3 bases between the two ends. Per germline, CDR1 LNHDA and CDR2 SQIVND (reference sequence). The CDR3 has 10 residues. The CDR3 sequence is CASRGETQYF. DNA for the CDR3: TGTGCCAGTAGGGGAGAGACCCAGTACTTC.

The V call is TRBV19, the J call TRBJ1-3; 7 positions match TRBD1. The V and J ends lost 4 bases and 0 bases, in that order; junction bases with no gene match: 3. Germline assignment: CDR1 LNHDA and CDR2 SQIVND (reference sequence). This CDR3 has 15 amino acids. DNA for the CDR3: TGTGCCAGTAGTACGGGACAGAACTCTGGAAACACCATATATTTT. Its protein product is CASSTGQNSGNTIYF.

This clone appeared a few times. The rearrangement joins TRBV3-1 (or the pseudogene TRBV3-2) to TRBJ1-4; unclear D gene. CDR3 length equals 16 residues. V was cut by 0 bases and J by 3 bases, with 11 bases left in between. Germline V gene lookup returns CDR1 LGHDT and CDR2 YNNKEL (reference sequence). CDR3 nucleotide sequence: TGTGCCAGCAGCCAAGATCTGGGTACGGCTAATGAAAAACTGTTTTTT. The encoded protein is CASSQDLGTANEKLFF.

This chain uses TRBV7-9 with TRBJ1-1; TRBD1 aligns across 11 bases. This CDR3 has 18 amino acids. After removal of 5 bases from V and 0 bases from J, the junction contained 11 bases not matched to a gene. CDR1 and CDR2 (germline): SEHNR, FQNEAQ (reference sequence). The CDR3 sequence is CASSPRTGGLRVNTEAFF. In DNA, the CDR3 is TGTGCCAGCAGCCCCCGGACAGGGGGCTTAAGGGTGAACACTGAAGCTTTCTTT.

The J gene is TRBJ2-3, the V gene TRBV9, with D perhaps TRBD2 (7 bases). This CDR3 comprises 18 residues. Trimming stripped 0 bases from V and 0 bases from J, with 17 bases between. From germline, CDR1 is SGDLS and CDR2 YYNGEE. CDR3 protein: CASSVGLLGGASTDTQYF. CDR3 coding DNA: TGTGCCAGCAGCGTAGGGCTTTTGGGGGGGGCTAGCACAGATACGCAGTATTTT.

The chain links TRBV27 to TRBJ2-3; TRBD2 is a possible D gene (6 bases). V dropped 6 bases and J dropped 4 bases, with 17 bases sitting between them. This CDR3 contains 15 residues. CDR1 is MNHEY, CDR2 SMNVEV, per germline (reference sequence). The CDR3 DNA reads as TGTGCCAGCAGCCCGATTACGGCGGGGTCAGATACGCAGTATTTT. Translated: CASSPITAGSDTQYF.

The CDR3 loop reads CASSLRYEGFNEQFF. The CDR3, as DNA: TGTGCCAGCAGCTTAAGATATGAGGGCTTCAATGAGCAGTTCTTC. This chain links TRBV7-2 with TRBJ2-1, with a possible D match to TRBD2 (5 bases). CDR1 and CDR2 from the germline V gene are SGHTA and FQGNSA. This CDR3 is built from 15 residues. The V and J ends lost 2 bases and 6 bases respectively, with 14 bases between them. Full variable domain (outside the CDR3, taken from reference TRBV7-2 and TRBJ2-1): GAGVSQSPSNKVTEKGKDVELRCDPISGHTALYWYRQSLGQGLEFLIYFQGNSAPDKSGLPSDRFSAERTGGSVSTLTIQRTQQEDSAVYLCASSLRYEGFNEQFFGPGTRLTVL.

The chain has TRBV6-4 and TRBJ1-2, with 11 bases fitting TRBD1. CDR3 size: 14 residues. The trim removed 3 bases at V and 7 bases at J, leaving 4 bases unmatched. Germline V CDR1 and CDR2: MRHNA, SNTAGT. The CDR3 DNA is TGTGCCAGCAGTGAACGGACAGGGGGCACTGGCTACACCTTC. Its protein is CASSERTGGTGYTF.

The chain employs TRBV6-5 and TRBJ2-2; D is possibly TRBD1 (5 bases). Trimming removed 7 bases from V and 6 bases from J, with 12 bases in between. The length of the CDR3 is 13 residues. Germline values: CDR1 MNHEY, CDR2 SVGAGI. The CDR3 region has the DNA TGTGCCAGCATGGTGTTGGGGCCCGGGGAGCTGTTTTTT. Amino acids: CASMVLGPGELFF.

This clone turned up a few times. V usage is TRBV5-1 and J usage is TRBJ2-7; 7 bases are a match to TRBD2. Trimming cost V 4 bases and J 2 bases; bases outside gene matches: 12. The germline gives CDR1 SGHRS, CDR2 YFSETQ. The CDR3 runs 16 residues. The CDR3 DNA follows: TGCGCCAGCAGCCTGGTGGGGGGGTCTCTTCCCTACGAGCAGTACTTC. Its protein is CASSLVGGSLPYEQYF.

This clone was counted a few times. The rearrangement joins TRBV3-1 (or the pseudogene TRBV3-2) to TRBJ1-1, with 10 nucleotides matching TRBD1. Germline CDR1 reads LGHDT; CDR2 reads YNNKEL (reference sequence). The J segment lost 11 bases and the V segment lost 1 base, leaving 7 bases of the junction unmatched. The length of the CDR3 is 14 residues. CDR3 loop: CASSQGQGAGVAFF. DNA of the CDR3: TGTGCCAGCAGCCAAGGACAGGGGGCGGGGGTTGCTTTCTTT.

This clone was recorded a few times. The chain recombines TRBV6-5 with TRBJ2-1; 12 positions agree with TRBD2. Germline CDR1 reads MNHEY; CDR2 reads SVGAGI. V gave up 0 bases and J gave up 5 bases; unmatched junction bases: 2. CDR3 length: 16 residues. This CDR3 is CASSYSSSGGDNEQFF. DNA for the CDR3: TGTGCCAGCAGTTACTCATCTAGCGGGGGGGACAATGAGCAGTTCTTC.

The chain employs TRBV9 and TRBJ1-1; unclear D gene. The germline gives CDR1 SGDLS, CDR2 YYNGEE. CDR3 length equals 12 residues. The V end was cut by 5 bases, the J end by 1 base, with 6 bases between. CDR3 amino acids: CASRHKNTEAFF. DNA for the CDR3: TGTGCCAGCAGGCACAAGAACACTGAAGCTTTCTTT.

This sequence joins TRBV5-1 and TRBJ1-2; 12 bases are a match to TRBD1. Unmatched junction bases numbered 9, after V lost 4 bases and J lost 2 bases. The CDR3 consists of 17 residues. The germline CDR1 and CDR2 sequences are SGHRS and YFSETQ. The DNA of the CDR3 is TGCGCCAGCAGCCCCACTCCGGGACAGGGGGCCAACTATGGCTACACCTTC. Its translation: CASSPTPGQGANYGYTF.

A note on this clone: At one end, the junction sequence differs from germline, possibly due to a read error. This CDR3 reads CASSYSTQLADAQYF. CDR3 DNA: TGTGCCAGCAGTTACTCTACCCAATTGGCAGATGCGCAGTATTTT. This chain uses TRBV6-5 with TRBJ2-3; the D is unclear. CDR3 size: 15 residues. Germline V gives CDR1 MNHEY, CDR2 SVGAGI.

The chain is built from TRBV11-2 and TRBJ2-7; D tentatively reads TRBD1 or TRBD2 (5 bases each). Between the trimmed V and J ends, which lost 1 base and 9 bases, there was a span of 19 bases. CDR1 and CDR2 (germline): SGHAT, FQNNGV. This CDR3 contains 15 residues. This CDR3 is CASSLGAGAPYVQYF. The CDR3 bases are TGTGCCAGCAGCTTAGGGGCCGGGGCCCCCTATGTGCAGTACTTC.

V usage is TRBV7-6 and J usage is TRBJ2-1; tentatively, D is TRBD1 (5 bases). Germline V gene sequence: CDR1 SGHVS, CDR2 FNYEAQ. CDR3 length: 15 residues. V gave up 1 base and J gave up 4 bases, with 11 bases separating them. The CDR3: CASSLGLSGYNEQFF. The CDR3 coding sequence is TGTGCCAGCAGCTTAGGCTTGTCAGGGTACAATGAGCAGTTCTTC.

This clone was observed a few times. The CDR3 region is CASSLVGGLDEKLFF. The CDR3 nucleotides are TGTGCCAGCAGCTTGGTAGGAGGACTAGACGAAAAACTGTTTTTT. The chain couples TRBV5-4 to TRBJ1-4; D gene uncertain. The germline V and J ends were trimmed by 0 bases and 8 bases, with 14 bases remaining between them. Germline-derived CDR1 and CDR2 are SGHNT and YYREEE (reference sequence). The CDR3 has 15 residues. Filled out from reference TRBV5-4 and TRBJ1-4, the complete variable domain reads ETGVTQSPTHLIKTRGQQVTLRCSSQSGHNTVSWYQQALGQGPQFIFQYYREEENGRGNFPPRFSGLQFPNYSSELNVNALELDDSALYLCASSLVGGLDEKLFFGSGTQLSVL.

CDR3 in amino acids: CASQRQGTNSPLHF. The DNA of the CDR3 is TGCGCCAGCCAGCGACAGGGGACTAATTCACCCCTCCACTTT. The gene calls are TRBV5-1 and TRBJ1-6; TRBD1 matches at 8 bases. Germline CDR1 reads SGHRS; CDR2 reads YFSETQ. The trim removed 7 bases at V and 6 bases at J, leaving 6 bases unmatched. The CDR3 has 14 amino acids.